The clone carrying this T cell receptor beta chain was recorded many times. At one of its ends the junction is not consistent with the germline gene, which may arise from a read error. TCRdb called the 5' RACE reads again in MiXCR, with one record for every CDR3 protein. The sample consists of 300,000 to 400,000 distinct CDR3 sequences, roughly 12% of them appearing once. Germline CDR1 and CDR2: SEHNR and FQNEAQ (reference sequence). The CDR3 contains 13 residues. The data are from a study of CD8 T cells in ankylosing spondylitis. The chain links TRBV7-9 to TRBJ2-3; a weak D match, TRBD2 (6 bases). This sequence was found in a female donor with ankylosing spondylitis or in good health (not recorded which). The specimen was blood, either unsorted or a sorted T cell fraction (not recorded which). CDR3 region: CASSLDPAVPGDF. CDR3 DNA sequence: TGTGCCAGCAGCTTAGATCCCGCGGTCCCGGGGGATTTT.